A single sample is the source of the 2 T cell receptor beta chains below, sequenced in a study of blood T cell repertoires in COVID-19 (dated by TCRdb to about 2020). Receptors were amplified or captured by the immunoSEQ multiplex PCR assay. TCRdb took this table from immuneACCESS and kept in-frame rearrangements with V and J called. Such tables lack part of the clones; where checked against another copy, unresolved V genes explain under half of the gap, and the rest is unexplained. This sample gives fewer than 350,000 clones in total; about 88% of them show up just once. Roughly 13% of the sample is taken by the ten largest. Material for sequencing was peripheral blood. These receptors came from a woman in her 70s with COVID-19, enrolled during active disease.

The gene calls are TRBV3-1 (or the pseudogene TRBV3-2) and TRBJ2-1, with 12 bases matching TRBD2. With V trimmed by 5 bases and J by 5 bases, 4 bases remained unmatched. Germline-derived CDR1 and CDR2 are LGHDT and YNNKEL (reference sequence). The CDR3 covers 15 residues. Written as DNA, the CDR3 is TGTGCCAGCAGCGATCGGACTAGCGGGGACAATGAGCAGTTCTTC. It specifies CASSDRTSGDNEQFF.

V usage is TRBV12-3 or TRBV12-4 and J usage is TRBJ2-7, with D possibly being TRBD1 (5 bases). V was clipped by 5 bases and J by 10 bases, with 18 bases between them. The CDR3 is 13 amino acids. Here the CDR3 DNA reads TGTGCCAGCAGTCATCGCAGGGCAGGCGACCAGTACTTC. Protein product: CASSHRRAGDQYF.